Listed here are 24 T cell receptor beta chains from one sample, sequenced in a study of response to subunit inactivated influenza vaccine. TCRdb itself ran the RT-PCR reads through MiXCR, one entry per CDR3 protein. The sample lists about 700,000 distinct CDR3 sequences; around 14% were seen once. The sample was PBMCs from blood, taken roughly 12 days after vaccination. These receptors were collected from a man between 45 and 60 years old who received an inactivated influenza vaccine.

The chain has TRBV18 and TRBJ2-7; 7 bases agree with TRBD1. This CDR3 is 14 amino acids long. V shed 0 bases and J 3 bases; nucleotides not matched to a gene: 2. CDR1 is KGHSH, CDR2 LQKENI, per germline. Here the CDR3 reads CASSPPGTVYEQYF. The CDR3 DNA reads as TGTGCCAGCTCACCACCGGGGACAGTCTACGAGCAGTACTTC.

This clonotype has only a few counts. The chain employs TRBV12-3 or TRBV12-4 and TRBJ2-2; D possibly corresponds to TRBD2 (5 bases). The CDR3 runs 14 residues. V was pared by 7 bases and J by 5 bases, with 14 bases between. CDR3 protein: CASTRAQVTGELFF. The CDR3 region has the DNA TGTGCCAGCACGAGGGCGCAGGTGACCGGGGAGCTGTTTTTT.

This clonotype has just a few counts. V usage is TRBV29-1 and J usage is TRBJ1-1; maybe TRBD1 (5 bases). CDR1 and CDR2 from the germline V gene are SQVTM and ANQGSEA. The CDR3 sequence is 15 residues long. The V gene lost 2 bases and the J gene lost 1 base, with 14 bases spanning the gap. CDR3 sequence: CSVETLGVTNTEAFF. The CDR3 coding sequence is TGCAGCGTTGAAACGCTGGGGGTGACGAACACTGAAGCTTTCTTT.

The CDR3 here is CSAVAGSGANVLTF. Here the CDR3 DNA reads TGCAGTGCTGTTGCGGGCTCTGGGGCCAACGTCCTGACTTTC. The J gene is TRBJ2-6, the V gene TRBV20-1; tentatively, D is TRBD2 (5 bases). CDR1 is DFQATT, CDR2 SNEGSKA, per germline (reference sequence). This CDR3 region has 14 residues. Trimming took 5 bases from V and 0 from J, leaving 8 bases between them.

This clonotype was observed a handful of times. The chain employs TRBV6-5 and TRBJ1-1, with 7 bases matching TRBD1. J was trimmed by 0 bases and V by 4 bases; bases with no gene match: 14. Germline CDR1 and CDR2: MNHEY and SVGAGI. CDR3 length: 18 amino acids. The CDR3 is CASSWGGGVDEVNTEAFF. The CDR3 DNA reads TGTGCCAGCAGTTGGGGAGGGGGCGTCGACGAGGTGAACACTGAAGCTTTCTTT.

The rearrangement joins TRBV2 to TRBJ2-1, with D possibly matching TRBD2 (5 bases). The CDR3 extends over 13 amino acids. V was cut by 7 bases and J by 8 bases, with 15 bases left in between. The germline gives CDR1 SNHLY, CDR2 FYNNEI. CDR3 nucleotides: TGTGCCAGCAAGAGGAACTCCGGGGATGAGCAGTTCTTC. Translated, it gives CASKRNSGDEQFF.

This clonotype was picked up a small number of times. The rearrangement links TRBV19 to TRBJ1-1; D ambiguous. The germline V gene has CDR1 LNHDA and CDR2 SQIVND (reference sequence). This CDR3 spans 16 amino acids. The ends were cut back, 7 bases at V and 4 bases at J, with 22 bases in the middle. CDR3 residues: CASTDTLQRLGTEAFF. The CDR3 DNA reads as TGTGCCAGTACCGACACCCTACAGAGGCTAGGCACTGAAGCTTTCTTT. Drawing the rest from reference TRBV19 and TRBJ1-1, the complete variable domain is DGGITQSPKYLFRKEGQNVTLSCEQNLNHDAMYWYRQDPGQGLRLIYYSQIVNDFQKGDIAEGYSVSREKKESFPLTVTSAQKNPTAFYLCASTDTLQRLGTEAFFGQGTRLTVV.

This clonotype has only a few counts. CDR3 residues: CASSQTWANSGNTIYF. The CDR3 DNA reads TGTGCCAGCAGCCAGACATGGGCCAACTCTGGAAACACCATATATTTT. The V call is TRBV7-8, the J call TRBJ1-3; D is ambiguous. The CDR3 has 16 amino acids. Between the trimmed V and J ends, which lost 5 bases and 0 bases, there was a span of 14 bases. Germline loops: CDR1 SGHVS, CDR2 FQNEAQ.

This clonotype has only a few counts. This chain connects TRBV7-9 to TRBJ2-1, with 7 bases that match TRBD1. CDR3 length: 15 amino acids. Per germline, CDR1 SEHNR and CDR2 FQNEAQ (reference sequence). J lost 4 bases, V lost 5 bases, and 8 bases had no gene match. The CDR3 here is CASSLDRTRYNEQFF. Here the CDR3 DNA reads TGTGCCAGCAGCCTGGACAGGACCCGTTACAATGAGCAGTTCTTC.

This chain links TRBV9 with TRBJ2-1, with 9 nucleotides matching TRBD2. The CDR3 spans 14 residues. V gave up 0 bases and J gave up 12 bases; unmatched junction bases: 7. CDR1 and CDR2 from the germline V gene are SGDLS and YYNGEE. CDR3 coding DNA: TGTGCCAGCAGCGTAGGAGCGGGAGGAGGAGGGCAGTTCTTC. This codes for CASSVGAGGGGQFF. Using reference TRBV9 and TRBJ2-1 for the parts outside the CDR3, the full variable domain is DSGVTQTPKHLITATGQRVTLRCSPRSGDLSVYWYQQSLDQGLQFLIQYYNGEERAKGNILERFSAQQFPDLHSELNLSSLELGDSALYFCASSVGAGGGGQFFGPGTRLTVL.

This clonotype has a handful of counts. The CDR3 region is CASTPGLAGPSYEQYF. The CDR3 DNA follows: TGTGCCAGCACGCCCGGACTAGCGGGACCCTCCTACGAGCAGTACTTC. The chain uses TRBV5-6 and TRBJ2-7; the match to TRBD2 covers 12 bases. From germline, CDR1 is SGHDT and CDR2 YYEEEE. The J segment lost 0 bases and the V segment lost 6 bases, leaving 7 bases of the junction unmatched. This CDR3 has 16 residues.

The chain is built from TRBV20-1 and TRBJ2-7, with D uncertain. CDR1 is DFQATT, CDR2 SNEGSKA, per germline (reference sequence). This CDR3 has 13 residues. With 0 bases removed from V and 4 bases from J, the gap between germline ends came to 10 bases. CDR3 residues: CSARDSNFYEQYF. The CDR3 DNA is TGCAGTGCTAGAGATAGCAATTTTTACGAGCAGTACTTC.

The chain is built from TRBV5-1 and TRBJ1-6, with D possibly being TRBD1 (5 bases). The CDR3 totals 16 residues. Germline V lookup: CDR1 SGHRS, CDR2 YFSETQ. The V gene lost 0 bases and the J gene lost 0 bases, with 7 bases spanning the gap. DNA of the CDR3: TGCGCCAGCAGCTTGGGGGGCAGCTCCTATAATTCACCCCTCCACTTT. It codes for CASSLGGSSYNSPLHF.

This chain links TRBV20-1 with TRBJ2-1; possible D gene TRBD1, 5 bases. V was pared by 3 bases and J by 7 bases, with 10 bases between. Germline CDR1 DFQATT, CDR2 SNEGSKA (reference sequence). CDR3 length: 12 amino acids. CDR3 in amino acids: CSARHRGNEQFF. The CDR3 DNA reads TGCAGTGCTAGGCATAGGGGTAATGAGCAGTTCTTC.

This clonotype was counted only a few times. The chain is built from TRBV11-3 and TRBJ2-1; D perhaps matches TRBD1 (6 bases). With 5 bases removed from V and 1 base from J, the gap between germline ends came to 12 bases. This CDR3 contains 15 residues. In germline, CDR1 is SGHNT, CDR2 YENEEA. The CDR3 sequence is CASSPGQLSYNEQFF. The CDR3 nucleotides are TGTGCCAGCAGCCCCGGACAGCTTTCCTACAATGAGCAGTTCTTC.

The chain joins TRBV27 to TRBJ1-2; 7 bases are shared with TRBD1. The CDR3 is 13 residues long. The V gene's germline CDR1 is MNHEY and CDR2 SMNVEV (reference sequence). With 5 bases clipped from V and 8 bases from J, the junction kept 8 bases outside the gene matches. CDR3 sequence (DNA): TGTGCCAGCAGTCCTTACAGGGGTTGGGGCTACACCTTC. Amino acids: CASSPYRGWGYTF.

This clonotype was counted only a few times. V gene TRBV20-1 combines with J gene TRBJ2-3; TRBD2 aligns across 8 bases. With V trimmed by 1 base and J by 5 bases, 5 bases remained unmatched. This CDR3 spans 14 amino acids. Per the germline V gene, CDR1 is DFQATT and CDR2 is SNEGSKA (reference sequence). CDR3 residues: CSARAGGFGDTQYF. The CDR3 DNA follows: TGCAGTGCTAGAGCGGGGGGGTTCGGAGATACGCAGTATTTT.

This clonotype was detected a few times. The chain carries TRBV20-1 and TRBJ1-3; D gene ambiguous. V gave up 6 bases and J gave up 5 bases, with 14 bases separating them. Germline lookup yields CDR1 DFQATT and CDR2 SNEGSKA (reference sequence). This CDR3 region has 13 residues. CDR3 residues: CSANSLTRNTIYF. The CDR3 DNA reads TGCAGTGCGAACAGCCTCACGAGAAACACCATATATTTT.

A word on this clonotype: Since a much larger clone is just one base distant, this may be a read error. This chain uses TRBV20-1 with TRBJ2-2; D assignment may be TRBD1 or TRBD2 (6 bases each). The CDR3 length is 15 residues. Germline lookup yields CDR1 DFQATT and CDR2 SNEGSKA (reference sequence). The CDR3 DNA sequence: TGCATTGCCCCCGAGGCGGGACACAACACCGGGGAGCTGTTTTTT. Translated, it gives CIAPEAGHNTGELFF.

The chain recombines TRBV11-2 with TRBJ2-1; 7 nucleotides agree with TRBD1. With V trimmed by 5 bases and J by 4 bases, 20 bases remained unmatched. The germline V gene has CDR1 SGHAT and CDR2 FQNNGV. The CDR3 has 19 amino acids. DNA of the CDR3: TGTGCCAGCAGCCCTATCGCGCCCCCGGGACAGCTCCATTACAATGAGCAGTTCTTC. Encoded protein: CASSPIAPPGQLHYNEQFF.

This clonotype was recorded once. The chain has TRBV20-1 and TRBJ2-4; 8 positions match TRBD1. Trimming cost V 6 bases and J 0 bases; bases outside gene matches: 7. This CDR3 has 15 residues. Germline loops: CDR1 DFQATT, CDR2 SNEGSKA (reference sequence). The CDR3 DNA is TGCAGTGCAGAACAGGGGGTTTTAGCCAAAAACATTCAGTACTTC. Amino acid sequence: CSAEQGVLAKNIQYF.

This clonotype has a single count. The chain is built from TRBV6-2 or TRBV6-3 and TRBJ1-3, with D perhaps TRBD1 (6 bases). The CDR3 runs 14 residues. Trimming took 7 bases from V and 3 from J, leaving 13 bases between them. The V gene's germline CDR1 is MNHEY and CDR2 SVGEGT. As DNA, the CDR3 is TGTGCCAGCATAACGGGGGCGCGTGGAAACACCATATATTTT. Protein product: CASITGARGNTIYF.

This clonotype was seen a handful of times. V gene TRBV12-3 or TRBV12-4 combines with J gene TRBJ2-2; 7 bases match TRBD2. This CDR3 is built from 13 residues. Unmatched junction bases numbered 2, after V lost 6 bases and J lost 4 bases. CDR3 DNA: TGTGCCAGCAGGGGACTACTCACCGGGGAGCTGTTTTTT. This gives the protein CASRGLLTGELFF.

This sequence joins TRBV12-3 or TRBV12-4 and TRBJ2-2; weak D call: TRBD1 (5 bases). The CDR3 extends over 15 amino acids. Trimming took 7 bases from V and 2 from J, leaving 14 bases between them. The DNA for the CDR3 is TGTGCCAGCACCTACCTTGGGGCCAACACCGGGGAGCTGTTTTTT. Translating it yields CASTYLGANTGELFF.